These 21 T cell receptor beta chains came from one sample sequenced in a study of tumor and adjacent non-tumor tissue in lung cancer. Three rounds of nested PCR, following a modified ARM-PCR protocol, produced the TCRbeta library. Via MiXCR, TCRdb re-called the multiplex PCR reads, giving one row per CDR3 protein. This table holds 100,000 to 150,000 distinct CDR3 sequences, over 65% found once. No cell sorting was done before RNA was extracted from the tissue. The sample taken for sequencing was lung tumor tissue. These TCRs come from a man in his thirties or forties with non-small cell lung cancer.

V is TRBV5-1 and J is TRBJ1-2; a possible D gene is TRBD1 (5 bases). Trimming pared 7 bases from V and 5 bases from J, leaving 12 bases between. There are 12 residues in the CDR3. From germline, CDR1 is SGHRS and CDR2 YFSETQ. The CDR3 region has the DNA TGCGCCAGCTCATGGGGCAATTATGGCTACACCTTC. Protein sequence: CASSWGNYGYTF.

The chain employs TRBV12-3 or TRBV12-4 and TRBJ1-2, with D tentatively TRBD1 (6 bases). CDR3 length: 13 residues. V lost 1 base and J lost 9, with 12 bases in between. In nucleotides, the CDR3 is TGTGCCAGCAGTTTAGTACAGGGCGGCTGCTACACCTTC. Translating it yields CASSLVQGGCYTF.

Comment on this clonotype: One base away lies a much larger clone, so this may be a sequencing read error. J is TRBJ2-7 and V is TRBV6-6, with D maybe TRBD1 (6 bases). Germline CDR1 MNHNY, CDR2 SVGAGI (reference sequence). This CDR3 region has 12 residues. As DNA, the CDR3 is TGTGTCAGCAGTAACACAGGGATCGAGCAGTACTTC. Its translation: CVSSNTGIEQYF.

This clonotype showed up many times. This rearrangement joins TRBV20-1 to TRBJ2-7; 8 positions match TRBD2. The V segment lost 4 bases and the J segment 2 bases; nucleotides outside the gene matches: 4. The CDR3 totals 13 residues. CDR1 DFQATT and CDR2 SNEGSKA come from the germline V gene (reference sequence). The CDR3 protein is CSAITSGTYEQYF. The CDR3 nucleotides read TGCAGTGCTATTACTAGCGGTACCTACGAGCAGTACTTC.

The chain recombines TRBV19 with TRBJ2-7, with a weak D call TRBD2 (6 bases). This CDR3 spans 14 amino acids. V lost 4 bases to trimming and J lost 9 bases, with 19 bases between them. The germline gives CDR1 LNHDA, CDR2 SQIVND (reference sequence). The CDR3 coding sequence is TGTGCCAGTAGTAGCGGAGTAGCGGCACACGGGCAGTACTTC. It codes for CASSSGVAAHGQYF.

This clonotype has a count of ten or more. The chain links TRBV29-1 to TRBJ2-3; either TRBD1 or TRBD2 may fit D (5 bases each). The V end was cut by 2 bases, the J end by 6 bases, with 6 bases between. The CDR3 is 11 residues long. From germline, CDR1 is SQVTM and CDR2 ANQGSEA. CDR3 nucleotide sequence: TGCAGCGTTGAATGGGGGGATACGCAGTATTTT. Amino acid sequence: CSVEWGDTQYF.

This clonotype was recorded only once. A junction end diverges from the germline sequence, so it may reflect a read error. The V and J genes are TRBV12-5 and TRBJ2-5; 7 positions agree with TRBD1. Per the germline V gene, CDR1 is LGHNT and CDR2 is FRNRAP. CDR3 length equals 14 residues. The CDR3 nucleotides are TGTACTAGTGGTTTTGGACAGGTTGGAGAGACCCAGCACTTC. This codes for CTSGFGQVGETQHF.

About this clonotype: One junction end does not reproduce the germline sequence, and a read error may be involved. As DNA, the CDR3 is TGTGCCAGAAGTCCCCCAGGGGGCGGAAACAATGAACAGTCCTTC. Amino acid sequence: CARSPPGGGNNEQSF. The J gene is TRBJ2-1, the V gene TRBV12-3 or TRBV12-4, with 8 positions matching TRBD1. CDR3 length: 15 amino acids.

This clonotype was counted many times. The genes are TRBV14 and TRBJ1-2; no definite D call. Trimming removed 3 bases at V and 4 bases at J, with 9 bases between. The CDR3 is 13 amino acids. Germline V gives CDR1 SGHDN, CDR2 FVKESK. CDR3 DNA: TGTGCCAGCAGCCAGGGCGGGAGCTATGGCTACACCTTC. Protein product: CASSQGGSYGYTF.

This clonotype came up once. One base away lies a much larger clone, so this may be a sequencing read error. The chain's CDR3 is CIARKGDGELFF. The CDR3 nucleotides read TGCATTGCTAGAAAAGGAGACGGGGAGCTGTTTTTT. The gene calls are TRBV20-1 and TRBJ2-2, with D unresolved. The CDR3 is 12 amino acids. Germline CDR1 reads DFQATT; CDR2 reads SNEGSKA (reference sequence).

A note on this clonotype: The junction and the germline gene differ at one end; a read error may be behind it. The genes are TRBV5-4 and TRBJ2-6, with D perhaps being TRBD1 or TRBD2 (6 bases each). The CDR3 consists of 15 residues. Germline V gene sequence: CDR1 SGHNT, CDR2 YYREEE (reference sequence). In DNA, the CDR3 is TGTGTCAGCACCCCGGGGGCGCCTGGGACCAACGTCCTGACTTTC. This codes for CVSTPGAPGTNVLTF. The full variable domain, with the rest looked up from reference TRBV5-4 and TRBJ2-6, is ETGVTQSPTHLIKTRGQQVTLRCSSQSGHNTVSWYQQALGQGPQFIFQYYREEENGRGNFPPRFSGLQFPNYSSELNVNALELDDSALYLCVSTPGAPGTNVLTFGAGSRLTVL.

The rearrangement uses TRBV10-3 and TRBJ1-3; D is undetermined. From germline, CDR1 is ENHRY and CDR2 SYGVKD. The V and J ends lost 7 bases and 8 bases respectively, with 18 bases between them. The CDR3 length is 14 residues. CDR3 nucleotides: TGTGCCATCATTGATGAGGTCGCAGAGGACACCATATATTTT. It encodes CAIIDEVAEDTIYF.

As to this clonotype: This is likely a read error, given that the CDR3 carries no conserved phenylalanine or tryptophan at its end. V and J are TRBV11-2 and TRBJ2-2; perhaps TRBD2 as D (5 bases). The CDR3 has 13 residues. V shed 6 bases and J shed 8 bases, with 13 bases lying between them. CDR1 and CDR2 (germline): SGHAT, FQNNGV. The CDR3 DNA is TGTGCCAGCAGTTTTATGGAGGTAGGGGAGCTGTTTTAT. Translating it yields CASSFMEVGELFY.

Regarding this clonotype: A junction end diverges from the germline sequence, so it may reflect a read error. The gene calls are TRBV6-5 and TRBJ1-2, with D possibly being TRBD1 (5 bases). This CDR3 comprises 14 residues. The V gene's germline CDR1 is MNHEY and CDR2 SVGAGI. CDR3 DNA: TGTGCCAGCAGTTACTCTAGGGGATTCTATGGCTACAACTTC. Encoded protein: CASSYSRGFYGYNF.

This clonotype was recorded only once. One end of the junction is discordant with germline, which a read error may explain. DNA of the CDR3: TGTGCCAGCTGTTACTCCGAGGGGCGTCACGAGCAGTACTTC. Translation gives CASCYSEGRHEQYF. This sequence joins TRBV6-2 or TRBV6-3 and TRBJ2-7, with D tentatively TRBD1 or TRBD2 (5 bases each). The V gene's germline CDR1 is MNHEY and CDR2 SVGEGT. This CDR3 spans 14 amino acids.

Details on this clonotype: One base away lies a much larger clone, so this may be a sequencing read error. The chain carries TRBV11-2 and TRBJ2-5; TRBD1 or TRBD2 may be the D gene (6 bases each). V was trimmed by 5 bases and J by 3 bases, leaving 19 bases between them. The CDR3 has 16 residues. CDR1 is SGHAT, CDR2 FQNNGV, per germline. CDR3 in amino acids: CASSLSFWGAKETQYF. The CDR3 nucleotides read TGTGCCAGCAGCCTCTCATTTTGGGGGGCCAAAGAGACCCAGTACTTC.

Worth noting for this clonotype: Relative to the germline gene, one junction end is altered; a read error may explain this. The CDR3 DNA sequence: TGTGCCAGCAGCTTACCCGGGATCGGGGAGCTGTTATTT. Protein: CASSLPGIGELLF. The V gene is TRBV7-9, the J gene TRBJ2-2; tentative D call: TRBD2 (5 bases). The CDR3 is 13 amino acids. Germline-derived CDR1 and CDR2 are SEHNR and FQNEAQ (reference sequence). The full variable domain, in which reference TRBV7-9 and TRBJ2-2 provide the parts outside the CDR3, is DTGVSQNPRHKITKRGQNVTFRCDPISEHNRLYWYRQTLGQGPEFLTYFQNEAQLEKSRLLSDRFSAERPKGSFSTLEIQRTEQGDSAMYLCASSLPGIGELLFGEGSRLTVL.

Worth noting for this clonotype: This may come from a read error, since a much larger clone is one base off. V is TRBV4-1 and J is TRBJ1-3; D gene unclear. CDR3 length equals 15 residues. Germline V gene lookup returns CDR1 MGHRA and CDR2 YSYEKL. In nucleotides, the CDR3 is TGCGTCAGCAGCCAAGCTCCCGGGACTGGAAACACCATATATTTT. This sequence encodes CVSSQAPGTGNTIYF.

This clonotype was seen a few times. The genes are TRBV24-1 and TRBJ2-1; 8 bases line up with TRBD2. Per germline, CDR1 KGHDR and CDR2 SFDVKD. The CDR3 has 16 amino acids. The J segment lost 5 bases and the V segment lost 4 bases, leaving 9 bases of the junction unmatched. The CDR3 protein is CATSETGGPKDNEQFF. The CDR3 DNA is TGTGCCACCAGTGAAACGGGAGGGCCGAAAGACAATGAGCAGTTCTTC.

On this clonotype itself: At one end, the junction sequence differs from germline, possibly due to a read error. The chain uses TRBV11-2 and TRBJ2-1; perhaps TRBD2 as D (5 bases). Germline V gives CDR1 SGHAT, CDR2 FQNNGV. CDR3 size: 14 residues. CDR3 amino acids: CACSLWSAGNQQFF. The CDR3 nucleotides are TGTGCCTGCAGCTTATGGTCGGCGGGCAATCAGCAGTTCTTC.

This clonotype has a single count. One end of the junction fails to match germline, which may point to a read error. The rearrangement links TRBV5-1 to TRBJ2-4; 7 bases are a match to TRBD1. The CDR3 contains 16 residues. From germline, CDR1 is SGHRS and CDR2 YFSETQ. CDR3 protein: CASSPRDSLAKSIQYF. The CDR3 nucleotides are TGCGCCAGCAGCCCGAGGGACAGCCTAGCCAAAAGCATTCAATACTTC.